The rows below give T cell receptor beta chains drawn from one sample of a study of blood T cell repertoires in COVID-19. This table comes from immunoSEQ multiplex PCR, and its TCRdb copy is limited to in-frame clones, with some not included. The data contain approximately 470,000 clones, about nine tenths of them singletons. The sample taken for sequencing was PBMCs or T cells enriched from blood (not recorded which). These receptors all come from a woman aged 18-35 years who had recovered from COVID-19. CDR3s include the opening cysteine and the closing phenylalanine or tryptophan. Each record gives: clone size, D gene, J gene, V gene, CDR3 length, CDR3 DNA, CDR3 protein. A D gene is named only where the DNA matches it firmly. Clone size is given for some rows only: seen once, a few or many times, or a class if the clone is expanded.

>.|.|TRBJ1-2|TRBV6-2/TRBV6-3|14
TGTGCCAGCAGCCCACGGTATACTAACTATGGTTACACCTTC
CASSPRYTNYGYTF
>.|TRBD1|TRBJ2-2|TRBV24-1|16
TGTGCCACCAGTGATTGGGACAGGGGGCGAACCGGGGAGCTGTTTTTT
CATSDWDRGRTGELFF
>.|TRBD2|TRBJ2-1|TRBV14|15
TGTGCCAGCAGCCAATGGGGGAGGGCCTACAATGAGCAGTTCTTC
CASSQWGRAYNEQFF
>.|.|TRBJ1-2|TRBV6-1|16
TGTGCCAGCAGTGAATCAGTCAGGGTCAGGAACTATGGCTACACCTTC
CASSESVRVRNYGYTF
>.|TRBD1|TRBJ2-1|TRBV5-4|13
TGTGCCAGCAGCTCGACAGGGGTCGATGAGCAGTTCTTC
CASSSTGVDEQFF
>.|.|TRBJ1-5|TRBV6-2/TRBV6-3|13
TGTGCCAGCAGTTACCGGGGGAATCAGCCCCAGCATTTT
CASSYRGNQPQHF
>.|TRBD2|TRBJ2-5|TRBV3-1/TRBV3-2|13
TGTGCCAGCAGCCACACCCCGGGGGGGACCCAGTACTTC
CASSHTPGGTQYF
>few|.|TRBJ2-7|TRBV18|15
TGTGCCAGCTCACCAGGCCCGGGAAGGTCCTACGAGCAGTACTTC
CASSPGPGRSYEQYF
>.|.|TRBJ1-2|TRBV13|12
TGTGCCACCGACGTGGGGCAGGCCAAAAGCACCTTC
CATDVGQAKSTF
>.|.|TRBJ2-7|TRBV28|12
TGTGCCAGCAGTTTAAACACCTACGAGCAGTACTTC
CASSLNTYEQYF
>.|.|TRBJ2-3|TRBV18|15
TGTGCCAGCTCCCTTTCTAGATTTGGCACAGATACGCAGTATTTT
CASSLSRFGTDTQYF
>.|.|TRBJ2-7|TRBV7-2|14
TGTGCCAGCAGCGGTACCGGGACTTCTTACGAGCAGTACTTC
CASSGTGTSYEQYF
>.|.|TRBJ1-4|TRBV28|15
TGTGCCAGCAGTTTAAGGCTTCGGGGGGGTGAAAAACTGTTTTTT
CASSLRLRGGEKLFF
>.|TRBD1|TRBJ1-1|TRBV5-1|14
TGCGCCAGCAGCTTGGCCGGGCAGGGGGCTGAAGCTTTCTTT
CASSLAGQGAEAFF
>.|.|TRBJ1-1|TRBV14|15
TGTGCCAGCAGCCAGAGTTCCCGGTTTCGCACTGAAGCTTTCTTT
CASSQSSRFRTEAFF
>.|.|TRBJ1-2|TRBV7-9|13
TGTGCCAGCAGCTTAGGGGGGCCCTATGGCTACACCTTC
CASSLGGPYGYTF
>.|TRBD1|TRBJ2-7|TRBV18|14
TGTGCCAGCTCGTCTGACAGGGGAGCCTACGAGCAGTACTTC
CASSSDRGAYEQYF
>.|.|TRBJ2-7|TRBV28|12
TGTGCCAGCAGTTTGTCGCGGTACGAGCAGTACTTC
CASSLSRYEQYF
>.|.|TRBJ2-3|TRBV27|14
TGTGCCAGCAGTTTACATAGAAGCACAGATACGCAGTATTTT
CASSLHRSTDTQYF